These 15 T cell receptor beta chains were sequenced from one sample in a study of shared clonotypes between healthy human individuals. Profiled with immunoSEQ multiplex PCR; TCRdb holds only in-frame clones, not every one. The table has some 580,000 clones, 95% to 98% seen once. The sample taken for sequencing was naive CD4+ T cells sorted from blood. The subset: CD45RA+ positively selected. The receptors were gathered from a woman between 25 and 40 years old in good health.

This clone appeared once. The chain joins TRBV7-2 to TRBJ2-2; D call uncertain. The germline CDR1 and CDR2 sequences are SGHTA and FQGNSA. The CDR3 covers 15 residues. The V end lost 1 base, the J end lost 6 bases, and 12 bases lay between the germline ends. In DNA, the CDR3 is TGTGCCAGCAGCTTAGGGTCGTTGGTCCCCGGGGAGCTGTTTTTT. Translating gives CASSLGSLVPGELFF.

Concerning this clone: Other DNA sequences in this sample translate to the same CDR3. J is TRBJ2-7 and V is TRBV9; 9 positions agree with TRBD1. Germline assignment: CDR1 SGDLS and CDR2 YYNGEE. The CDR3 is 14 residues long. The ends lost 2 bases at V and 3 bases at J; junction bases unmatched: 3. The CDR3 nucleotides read TGTGCCAGCAGCGTTGGGACAGGGCGCTACGAGCAGTACTTC. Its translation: CASSVGTGRYEQYF.

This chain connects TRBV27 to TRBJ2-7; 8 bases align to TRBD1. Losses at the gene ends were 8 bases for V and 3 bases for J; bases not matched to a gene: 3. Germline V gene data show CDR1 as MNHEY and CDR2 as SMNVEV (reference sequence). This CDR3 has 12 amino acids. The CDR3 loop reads CASLTGGYEQYF. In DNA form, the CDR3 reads TGTGCCAGCTTAACAGGGGGCTACGAGCAGTACTTC.

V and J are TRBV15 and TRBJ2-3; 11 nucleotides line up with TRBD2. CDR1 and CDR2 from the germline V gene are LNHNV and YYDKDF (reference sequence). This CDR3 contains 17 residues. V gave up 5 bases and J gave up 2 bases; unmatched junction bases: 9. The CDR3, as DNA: TGTGCCACCAGCGGGGTACGACTAGCGGGGACCACAGATACGCAGTATTTT. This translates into CATSGVRLAGTTDTQYF.

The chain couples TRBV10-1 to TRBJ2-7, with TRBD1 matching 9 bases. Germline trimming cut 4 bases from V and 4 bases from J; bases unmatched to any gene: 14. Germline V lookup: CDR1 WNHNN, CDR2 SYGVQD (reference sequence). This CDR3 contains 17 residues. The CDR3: CASSAGQGAGVGYEQYF. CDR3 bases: TGCGCCAGCAGTGCGGGACAGGGCGCGGGAGTCGGGTACGAGCAGTACTTC.

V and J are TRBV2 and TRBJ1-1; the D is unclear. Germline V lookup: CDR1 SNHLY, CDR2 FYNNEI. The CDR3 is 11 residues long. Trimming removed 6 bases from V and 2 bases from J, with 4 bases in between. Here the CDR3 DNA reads TGTGCCAGCAGATCAAACACTGAAGCTTTCTTT. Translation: CASRSNTEAFF.

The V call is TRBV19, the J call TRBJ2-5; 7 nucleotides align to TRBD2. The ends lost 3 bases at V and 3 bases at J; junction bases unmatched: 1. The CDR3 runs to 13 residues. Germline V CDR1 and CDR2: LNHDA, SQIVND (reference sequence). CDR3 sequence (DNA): TGTGCCAGTAGTATTCTAGCGGAAGAGACCCAGTACTTC. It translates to CASSILAEETQYF.

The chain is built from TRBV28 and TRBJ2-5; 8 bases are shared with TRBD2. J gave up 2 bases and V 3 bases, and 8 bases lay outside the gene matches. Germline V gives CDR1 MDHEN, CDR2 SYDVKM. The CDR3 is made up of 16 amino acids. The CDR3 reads CASSLGGSGKQETQYF. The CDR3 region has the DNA TGTGCCAGCAGTTTGGGGGGTAGCGGGAAACAAGAGACCCAGTACTTC.

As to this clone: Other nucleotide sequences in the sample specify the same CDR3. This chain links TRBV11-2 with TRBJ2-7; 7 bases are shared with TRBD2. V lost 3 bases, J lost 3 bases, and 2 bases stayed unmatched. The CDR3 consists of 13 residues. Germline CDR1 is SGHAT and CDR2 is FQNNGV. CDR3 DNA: TGTGCCAGCAGCTTGGGCGGGAGCTACGAGCAGTACTTC. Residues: CASSLGGSYEQYF. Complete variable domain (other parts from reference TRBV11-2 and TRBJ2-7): EAGVAQSPRYKIIEKRQSVAFWCNPISGHATLYWYQQILGQGPKLLIQFQNNGVVDDSQLPKDRFSAERLKGVDSTLKIQPAKLEDSAVYLCASSLGGSYEQYFGPGTRLTVT.

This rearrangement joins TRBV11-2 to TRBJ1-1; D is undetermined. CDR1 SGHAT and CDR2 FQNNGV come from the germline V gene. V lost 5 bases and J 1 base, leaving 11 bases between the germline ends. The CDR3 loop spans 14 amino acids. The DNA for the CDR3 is TGTGCCAGCAGCGTCTTCGCAGGGAACACTGAAGCTTTCTTT. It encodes CASSVFAGNTEAFF.

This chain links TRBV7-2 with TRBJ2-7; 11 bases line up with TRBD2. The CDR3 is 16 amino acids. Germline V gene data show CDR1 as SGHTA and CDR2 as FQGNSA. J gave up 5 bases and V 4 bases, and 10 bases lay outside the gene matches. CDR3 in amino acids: CASSSRTSGSLNEQYF. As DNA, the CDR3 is TGTGCCAGCAGCTCACGTACTAGCGGGAGTCTCAACGAGCAGTACTTC.

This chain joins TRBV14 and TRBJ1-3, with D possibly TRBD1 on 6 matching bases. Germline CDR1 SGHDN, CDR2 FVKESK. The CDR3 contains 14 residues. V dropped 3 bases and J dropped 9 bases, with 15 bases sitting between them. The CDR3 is CASSQGGGRTTIYF. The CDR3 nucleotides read TGTGCCAGCAGCCAGGGGGGCGGTCGAACCACCATATATTTT.

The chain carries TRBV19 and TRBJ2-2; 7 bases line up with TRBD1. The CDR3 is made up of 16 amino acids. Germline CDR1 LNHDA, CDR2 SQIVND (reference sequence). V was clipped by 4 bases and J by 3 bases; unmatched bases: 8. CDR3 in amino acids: CASSTLTGLDTGELFF. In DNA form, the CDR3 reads TGTGCCAGTAGTACACTGACAGGGTTAGACACCGGGGAGCTGTTTTTT. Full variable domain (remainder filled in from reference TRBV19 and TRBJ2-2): DGGITQSPKYLFRKEGQNVTLSCEQNLNHDAMYWYRQDPGQGLRLIYYSQIVNDFQKGDIAEGYSVSREKKESFPLTVTSAQKNPTAFYLCASSTLTGLDTGELFFGEGSRLTVL.

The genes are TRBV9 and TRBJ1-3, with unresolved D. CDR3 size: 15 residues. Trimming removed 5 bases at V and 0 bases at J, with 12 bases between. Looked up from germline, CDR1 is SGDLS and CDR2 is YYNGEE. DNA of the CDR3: TGTGCCAGCAGGGCGGGCGGAAGCTCTGGAAACACCATATATTTT. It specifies CASRAGGSSGNTIYF.

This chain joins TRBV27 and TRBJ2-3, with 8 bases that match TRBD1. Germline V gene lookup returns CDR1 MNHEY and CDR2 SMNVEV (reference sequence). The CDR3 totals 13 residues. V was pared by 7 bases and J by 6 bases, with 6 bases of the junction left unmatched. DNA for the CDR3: TGTGCCAGCACCAGGGGGACAGGTGATACGCAGTATTTT. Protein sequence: CASTRGTGDTQYF.